This T cell receptor (beta chain) was sequenced in a study of T cell repertoires in cytomegalovirus infection. Trimming took off 3 bases at V and 0 bases at J, with 3 bases between the two ends. The CDR3 consists of 12 residues. Germline-derived CDR1 and CDR2 are DFQATT and SNEGSKA (reference sequence). TCRdb reprocessed the reads with MiXCR, giving one entry per CDR3 protein. The sample has 150,000 to 200,000 distinct CDR3 sequences, over 13% seen once; the top ten hold 20% to 30%. This clonotype was observed a handful of times. The source is a human donor in good health (CMV status not recorded). Some clones in this sample may be carry-over from other donors' samples. Specimen: PBMCs. The chain employs TRBV20-1 and TRBJ1-3; no firm D call. CDR3 protein: CSASASGNTIYF. Written as DNA, the CDR3 is TGCAGTGCTAGTGCCTCTGGAAACACCATATATTTT.